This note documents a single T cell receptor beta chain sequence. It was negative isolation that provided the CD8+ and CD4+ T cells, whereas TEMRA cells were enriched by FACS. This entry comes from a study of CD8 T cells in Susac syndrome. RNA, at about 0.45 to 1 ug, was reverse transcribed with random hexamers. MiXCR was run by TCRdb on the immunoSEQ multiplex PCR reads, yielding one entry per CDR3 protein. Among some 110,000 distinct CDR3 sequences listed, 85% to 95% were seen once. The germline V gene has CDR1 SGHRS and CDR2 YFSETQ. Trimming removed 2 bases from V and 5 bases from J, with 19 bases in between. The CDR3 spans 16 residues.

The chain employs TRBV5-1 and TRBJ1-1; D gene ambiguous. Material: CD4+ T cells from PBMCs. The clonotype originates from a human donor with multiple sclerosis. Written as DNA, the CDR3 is TGCGCCAGCAGCTTCGGAGGGTCAGGCACTGGGACTGAAGCTTTCTTT. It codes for CASSFGGSGTGTEAFF.